What follows are 26 T cell receptor beta chains derived from one specimen sequenced in a study of cytomegalovirus exposure and HLA in healthy donors (dated by TCRdb to about 2017). The library was produced with the immunoSEQ multiplex PCR assay. The multiplex PCR relied on a mix of 60 forward primers for TCR Vbeta segments and 13 reverse primers for TCR Jbeta segments. This is the immuneACCESS table as TCRdb keeps it, with only in-frame sequences that have V and J called. A part of the clones is gone; compared with another copy, unresolved V genes explain less than half, and the rest is unexplained. In this sample the table shows around 140,000 clones, 9.7% of which occur a single time. The biggest ten clones account for less than 2% of the sample. The sequenced material came from PBMCs. The source of these receptors is a man aged 50-60 years in good health and CMV-seronegative.

V gene TRBV11-2 combines with J gene TRBJ2-7; D is possibly TRBD1 (5 bases). Germline CDR1 SGHAT, CDR2 FQNNGV. The CDR3 runs 13 residues. V was trimmed by 5 bases and J by 3 bases, leaving 11 bases between them. CDR3 region: CASSPLTGYEQYF. CDR3 sequence (DNA): TGTGCCAGCAGCCCGTTAACAGGCTACGAGCAGTACTTC.

This clone was observed a handful of times. One end of the junction varies from germline; a read error may be responsible. The chain carries TRBV7-7 and TRBJ2-5; 12 positions match TRBD2. The V gene's germline CDR1 is SSHAT and CDR2 FNYEAQ (reference sequence). The CDR3 covers 15 residues. The CDR3 bases are TGTGCTAGCAGCTTACTAGCGGGGGGCCAAGAGACCCAGTACTTC. Translating it yields CASSLLAGGQETQYF.

This clone has only a few counts. This chain links TRBV6-1 with TRBJ1-1; 8 nucleotides agree with TRBD1. CDR3 size: 15 residues. With 2 bases clipped from V and 1 base from J, the junction kept 3 bases outside the gene matches. The V gene's germline CDR1 is MNHNS and CDR2 SASEGT. The CDR3 sequence is CASSEQGATNTEAFF. Here the CDR3 DNA reads TGTGCCAGCAGTGAACAGGGGGCAACGAACACTGAAGCTTTCTTT.

This clone was counted only a few times. At one end the junction does not follow the germline gene, possibly because of a read error. The CDR3 bases are TGTGCCGGCAGTGACCGACAGGGGGCCTACGAGCAGTACTTC. This encodes CAGSDRQGAYEQYF. The rearrangement uses TRBV6-1 and TRBJ2-7; 9 nucleotides match TRBD1. Germline assignment: CDR1 MNHNS and CDR2 SASEGT. The CDR3 runs 14 residues.

The chain carries TRBV5-6 and TRBJ1-5; D remains ambiguous. The V end was cut by 0 bases, the J end by 4 bases, with 2 bases between. CDR3 length: 12 amino acids. The germline V gene encodes CDR1 SGHDT and CDR2 YYEEEE. In DNA, the CDR3 is TGTGCCAGCAGCTTGGTAAATCAGCCCCAGCATTTT. It yields the protein CASSLVNQPQHF.

This clone was seen many times. The gene calls are TRBV10-1 and TRBJ2-7; TRBD2 aligns across 13 bases. After removal of 8 bases from V and 5 bases from J, the junction contained 6 bases not matched to a gene. This CDR3 has 14 amino acids. CDR1 and CDR2 (germline): WNHNN, SYGVQD (reference sequence). CDR3 nucleotides: TGCGCCAGCGCTCCGGGACTAGCGGGACACGAGCAGTACTTC. It translates to CASAPGLAGHEQYF.

This clone was seen a few times. J is TRBJ2-7 and V is TRBV5-1; D is uncertain. CDR1 and CDR2 (germline): SGHRS, YFSETQ. This CDR3 contains 14 residues. V lost 4 bases and J lost 3, with 14 bases in between. CDR3 residues: CASSPRVTFYEQYF. CDR3 nucleotides: TGCGCCAGCAGCCCGCGCGTAACTTTCTACGAGCAGTACTTC.

This clone was picked up a small number of times. The V call is TRBV28, the J call TRBJ2-1, with 7 bases identical to TRBD2. The trim removed 2 bases at V and 7 bases at J, leaving 8 bases unmatched. Germline CDR1 reads MDHEN; CDR2 reads SYDVKM. The CDR3 sequence is 15 residues long. CDR3 coding DNA: TGTGCCAGCAGTTTAGCGGGAGAGTGGTGGAATGAGCAGTTCTTC. It is translated as CASSLAGEWWNEQFF.

This clone appeared a few times. The chain combines TRBV6-1 with TRBJ2-1, with 12 bases identical to TRBD2. The CDR3 is made up of 14 amino acids. Trimming cost V 5 bases and J 5 bases; bases outside gene matches: 1. The germline V gene encodes CDR1 MNHNS and CDR2 SASEGT. This chain's CDR3 is CASSRTSGNNEQFF. The CDR3 region has the DNA TGTGCCAGCAGTAGGACTAGCGGGAACAATGAGCAGTTCTTC.

This clone appeared a few times. The gene calls are TRBV11-2 and TRBJ2-2; possible D gene TRBD2, 5 bases. The germline V gene encodes CDR1 SGHAT and CDR2 FQNNGV. V lost 7 bases to trimming and J lost 2 bases, with 11 bases between them. CDR3 size: 14 residues. The CDR3 nucleotides are TGTGCCAGCATCCGGGATTCCAACACCGGGGAGCTGTTTTTT. The encoded protein is CASIRDSNTGELFF.

This clone was seen a few times. The chain carries TRBV19 and TRBJ2-2; a possible D gene is TRBD1 (5 bases). The V end lost 5 bases, the J end lost 3 bases, and 10 bases lay between the germline ends. CDR1 LNHDA and CDR2 SQIVND come from the germline V gene (reference sequence). The CDR3 is 14 residues long. CDR3 DNA sequence: TGTGCCAGTAGTTTTACAGGTGACACCGGGGAGCTGTTTTTT. Its translation: CASSFTGDTGELFF. Variable domain in full (rest from reference TRBV19 and TRBJ2-2): DGGITQSPKYLFRKEGQNVTLSCEQNLNHDAMYWYRQDPGQGLRLIYYSQIVNDFQKGDIAEGYSVSREKKESFPLTVTSAQKNPTAFYLCASSFTGDTGELFFGEGSRLTVL.

This clone was picked up a small number of times. This chain links TRBV7-6 with TRBJ2-1; 13 nucleotides line up with TRBD2. J lost 5 bases, V lost 2 bases, and 3 bases had no gene match. Germline V lookup: CDR1 SGHVS, CDR2 FNYEAQ. This CDR3 has 16 residues. CDR3 loop: CASSLLTSGGNNEQFF. CDR3 coding DNA: TGTGCCAGCAGCTTACTGACTAGCGGGGGGAACAATGAGCAGTTCTTC. The variable domain in full, completed from reference TRBV7-6 and TRBJ2-1, reads GAGVSQSPRYKVTKRGQDVALRCDPISGHVSLYWYRQALGQGPEFLTYFNYEAQQDKSGLPNDRFSAERPEGSISTLTIQRTEQRDSAMYRCASSLLTSGGNNEQFFGPGTRLTVL.

This clone was found a few times. V and J are TRBV7-9 and TRBJ1-6; 9 bases map to TRBD1. The V segment lost 4 bases and the J segment 3 bases; nucleotides outside the gene matches: 10. The CDR3 runs 18 residues. Germline values: CDR1 SEHNR, CDR2 FQNEAQ (reference sequence). This CDR3 reads CASSSSRQGVIYNSPLHF. DNA of the CDR3: TGTGCCAGCAGCTCCTCTCGACAGGGGGTAATCTATAATTCACCCCTCCACTTT.

The rearrangement uses TRBV11-3 and TRBJ2-2, with D perhaps matching TRBD2 (6 bases). Trimming pared 6 bases from V and 4 bases from J, leaving 12 bases between. The CDR3 covers 14 residues. Germline CDR1 reads SGHNT; CDR2 reads YENEEA. Here the CDR3 DNA reads TGTGCCAGCAGGGTTAGCGGTACCACCGGGGAGCTGTTTTTT. Amino acids: CASRVSGTTGELFF.

This clone occurred a few times. This sequence joins TRBV6-1 and TRBJ1-1; TRBD1 might be the D (6 bases). CDR1 and CDR2 (germline): MNHNS, SASEGT. Trimming left V 1 base short and J 5 bases short, with 20 bases between. The CDR3 contains 17 residues. For the CDR3, the DNA is TGTGCCAGCAGTGAAGGAGGGGGTATTGTGGGGGAAACTGAAGCTTTCTTT. Translated, it gives CASSEGGGIVGETEAFF.

The rearrangement links TRBV6-6 to TRBJ1-2, with a tentative D call TRBD1 (6 bases). V lost 2 bases and J lost 8, with 15 bases in between. This CDR3 has 14 residues. Germline lookup yields CDR1 MNHNY and CDR2 SVGAGI (reference sequence). The DNA for the CDR3 is TGTGCCAGCAGTTACGTGGCAGGGGCTAAGGGCTACACCTTC. Encoded protein: CASSYVAGAKGYTF.

This clone has just a few counts. The V call is TRBV29-1, the J call TRBJ2-1, with TRBD1 matching 10 bases. The V and J ends lost 6 bases and 7 bases, in that order; junction bases with no gene match: 6. Germline V gene sequence: CDR1 SQVTM, CDR2 ANQGSEA. CDR3 length: 13 residues. The CDR3 DNA reads as TGCAGCGTCGACAGGGGGCTGAGGAATGAGCAGTTCTTC. It yields the protein CSVDRGLRNEQFF.

The rearrangement joins TRBV10-3 to TRBJ2-3; possibly TRBD2 for D (5 bases). This CDR3 contains 14 residues. From germline, CDR1 is ENHRY and CDR2 SYGVKD. Trimming removed 6 bases at V and 0 bases at J, with 10 bases between. The CDR3 is CAISVRGSTDTQYF. The CDR3 coding sequence is TGTGCCATCAGCGTCCGCGGGAGCACAGATACGCAGTATTTT.

This clone was observed a few times. V gene TRBV7-8 combines with J gene TRBJ1-1; 8 bases are a match to TRBD1. The germline V gene has CDR1 SGHVS and CDR2 FQNEAQ. This CDR3 region has 17 residues. The V segment lost 4 bases and the J segment 1 base; nucleotides outside the gene matches: 11. The CDR3 loop is CASSSSWPDRGNTEAFF. As DNA, the CDR3 is TGTGCCAGCAGCTCCTCATGGCCAGACAGGGGGAACACTGAAGCTTTCTTT.

This clone was detected a few times. The genes are TRBV6-5 and TRBJ1-2; possibly TRBD1 for D (5 bases). Germline CDR1 is MNHEY and CDR2 is SVGAGI. V lost 6 bases, J lost 8 bases, and 16 bases lay in between. The CDR3 is made up of 13 amino acids. The CDR3 protein is CASSPVGRGGYTF. CDR3 in DNA: TGTGCCAGCAGCCCCGTGGGGCGTGGCGGCTACACCTTC.

This clone occurred many times. The chain uses TRBV7-2 and TRBJ1-1, with D unclear. The germline V gene has CDR1 SGHTA and CDR2 FQGNSA. The CDR3 extends over 14 amino acids. V was cut by 3 bases and J by 0 bases, with 8 bases left in between. The CDR3 protein is CASSFGMLNTEAFF. In DNA, the CDR3 is TGTGCCAGCAGCTTCGGTATGTTGAACACTGAAGCTTTCTTT.

In this sample, this clone turned up a few times. The V gene is TRBV27, the J gene TRBJ1-6, with a possible D match to TRBD1 (6 bases). V was trimmed by 5 bases and J by 7 bases, leaving 18 bases between them. The CDR3 runs 16 residues. Germline V lookup: CDR1 MNHEY, CDR2 SMNVEV (reference sequence). The CDR3 spells CASSLTSRGGNSPLHF. The CDR3 region has the DNA TGTGCCAGCAGTCTGACCTCGAGGGGGGGGAATTCACCCCTCCACTTT.

J is TRBJ2-7 and V is TRBV28; TRBD1 agrees at 12 bases. V was clipped by 5 bases and J by 0 bases; unmatched bases: 8. The germline CDR1 and CDR2 sequences are MDHEN and SYDVKM. There are 17 residues in the CDR3. DNA for the CDR3: TGTGCCAGCAGTCGCTATAAGGGACAGGGGGCCTCCTACGAGCAGTACTTC. Its protein product is CASSRYKGQGASYEQYF. Using reference TRBV28 and TRBJ2-7 for the parts outside the CDR3, the full variable domain is DVKVTQSSRYLVKRTGEKVFLECVQDMDHENMFWYRQDPGLGLRLIYFSYDVKMKEKGDIPEGYSVSREKKERFSLILESASTNQTSMYLCASSRYKGQGASYEQYFGPGTRLTVT.

The J gene is TRBJ1-2, the V gene TRBV25-1, with 11 bases matching TRBD1. The V and J ends lost 3 bases and 4 bases, in that order; junction bases with no gene match: 4. Germline V gene sequence: CDR1 MGHDK, CDR2 SYGVNS. The CDR3 sequence is 15 residues long. CDR3 DNA: TGTGCCAGCAGTGATCCAGGACAGGGGGCCTATGGCTACACCTTC. As protein: CASSDPGQGAYGYTF.

This clone was seen only a few times. The V and J genes are TRBV5-1 and TRBJ2-1; 9 nucleotides match TRBD1. From germline, CDR1 is SGHRS and CDR2 YFSETQ. Unmatched junction bases numbered 7, after V lost 4 bases and J lost 8 bases. This CDR3 has 14 amino acids. The CDR3 region has the DNA TGCGCCAGCAGCCTCGGGACAGGGAGGTATGAGCAGTTCTTC. Residues: CASSLGTGRYEQFF.

V gene TRBV9 combines with J gene TRBJ1-1, with a possible D match to TRBD1 (5 bases). V was trimmed by 1 base and J by 3 bases, leaving 16 bases between them. The CDR3 runs 16 residues. Germline V gives CDR1 SGDLS, CDR2 YYNGEE. Here the CDR3 DNA reads TGTGCCAGCAGCGTAAATCAACGGGGGGGGGACACTGAAGCTTTCTTT. This sequence encodes CASSVNQRGGDTEAFF.